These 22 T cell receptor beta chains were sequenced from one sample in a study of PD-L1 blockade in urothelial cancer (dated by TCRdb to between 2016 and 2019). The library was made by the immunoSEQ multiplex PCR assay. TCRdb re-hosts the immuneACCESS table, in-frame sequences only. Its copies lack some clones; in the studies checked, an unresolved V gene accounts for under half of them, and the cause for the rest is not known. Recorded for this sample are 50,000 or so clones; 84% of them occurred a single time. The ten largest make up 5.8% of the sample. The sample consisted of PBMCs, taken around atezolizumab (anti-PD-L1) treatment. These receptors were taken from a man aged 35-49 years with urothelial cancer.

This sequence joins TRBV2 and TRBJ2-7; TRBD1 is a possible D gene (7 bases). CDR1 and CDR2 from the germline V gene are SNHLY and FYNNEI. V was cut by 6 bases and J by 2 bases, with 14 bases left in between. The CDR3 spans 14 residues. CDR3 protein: CASRRGLATYEQYF. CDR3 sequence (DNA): TGTGCCAGCAGAAGGGGGCTAGCGACCTACGAGCAGTACTTC.

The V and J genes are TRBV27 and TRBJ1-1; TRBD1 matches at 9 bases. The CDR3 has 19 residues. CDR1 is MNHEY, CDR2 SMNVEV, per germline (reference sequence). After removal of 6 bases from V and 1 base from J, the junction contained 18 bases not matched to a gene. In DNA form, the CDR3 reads TGTGCCAGCAGCCAAACCCGTGGACAGGGGCGGCGGGCGAACACTGAAGCTTTCTTT. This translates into CASSQTRGQGRRANTEAFF.

The CDR3 sequence is CASNRQGVGQPQHF. The DNA of the CDR3 is TGTGCCAGCAATCGACAGGGAGTAGGTCAGCCCCAGCATTTT. The rearrangement links TRBV28 to TRBJ1-5; 7 bases agree with TRBD1. The trim removed 7 bases at V and 6 bases at J, leaving 9 bases unmatched. Germline CDR1 is MDHEN and CDR2 is SYDVKM. CDR3 length: 14 residues.

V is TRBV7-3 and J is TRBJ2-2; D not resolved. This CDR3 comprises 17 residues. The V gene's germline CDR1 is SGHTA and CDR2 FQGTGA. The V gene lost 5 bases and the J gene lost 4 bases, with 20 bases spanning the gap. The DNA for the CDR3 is TGTGCCAGCAGCCCAAGGCCTTCCCGGGTAGGCACCGGGGAGCTGTTTTTT. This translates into CASSPRPSRVGTGELFF.

This CDR3 reads CSVVAGLNTEAFF. The CDR3 DNA reads as TGCAGCGTTGTGGCAGGCCTGAACACTGAAGCTTTCTTT. The chain employs TRBV29-1 and TRBJ1-1; D unclear. Looked up from germline, CDR1 is SQVTM and CDR2 is ANQGSEA. The CDR3 length is 13 residues. With 4 bases removed from V and 0 bases from J, the gap between germline ends came to 9 bases.

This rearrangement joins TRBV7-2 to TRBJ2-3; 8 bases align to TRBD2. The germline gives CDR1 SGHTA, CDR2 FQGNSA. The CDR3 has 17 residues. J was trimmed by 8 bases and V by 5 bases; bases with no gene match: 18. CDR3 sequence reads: CASSPHRSSGRFVTQYF. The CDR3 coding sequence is TGTGCCAGCAGCCCCCATCGTAGCAGCGGGAGATTCGTTACGCAGTATTTT.

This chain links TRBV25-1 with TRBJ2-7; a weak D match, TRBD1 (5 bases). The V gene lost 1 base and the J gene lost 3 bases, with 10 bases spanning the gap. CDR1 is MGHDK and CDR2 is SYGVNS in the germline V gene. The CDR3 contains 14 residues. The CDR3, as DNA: TGTGCCAGCAGTGAATGGGGCAGCTACTACGAGCAGTACTTC. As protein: CASSEWGSYYEQYF.

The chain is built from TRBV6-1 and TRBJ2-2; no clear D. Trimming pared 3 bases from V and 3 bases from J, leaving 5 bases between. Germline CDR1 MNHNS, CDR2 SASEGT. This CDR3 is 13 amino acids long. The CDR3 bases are TGTGCCAGCAGTGACCTTTACACCGGGGAGCTGTTTTTT. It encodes CASSDLYTGELFF.

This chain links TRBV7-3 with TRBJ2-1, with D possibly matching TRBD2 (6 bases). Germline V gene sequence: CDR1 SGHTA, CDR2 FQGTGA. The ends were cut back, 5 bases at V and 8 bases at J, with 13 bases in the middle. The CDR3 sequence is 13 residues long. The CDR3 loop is CASSLISGDEQFF. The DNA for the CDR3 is TGTGCCAGCAGCCTTATTAGCGGCGATGAGCAGTTCTTC.

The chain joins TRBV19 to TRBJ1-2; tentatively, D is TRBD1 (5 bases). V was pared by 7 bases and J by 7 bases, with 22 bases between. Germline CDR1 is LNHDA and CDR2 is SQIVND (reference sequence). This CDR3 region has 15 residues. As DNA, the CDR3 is TGTGCCAGTAAGGAAATGGGGGTGAAGGGACTTGGCTACACCTTC. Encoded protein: CASKEMGVKGLGYTF.

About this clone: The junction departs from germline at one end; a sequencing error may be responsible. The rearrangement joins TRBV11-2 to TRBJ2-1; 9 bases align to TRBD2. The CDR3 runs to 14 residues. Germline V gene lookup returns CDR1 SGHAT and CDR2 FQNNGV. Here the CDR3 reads CASTLAGVSNEQFF. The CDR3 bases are TGTGCCAGCACCTTAGCGGGAGTGTCCAATGAGCAGTTCTTC.

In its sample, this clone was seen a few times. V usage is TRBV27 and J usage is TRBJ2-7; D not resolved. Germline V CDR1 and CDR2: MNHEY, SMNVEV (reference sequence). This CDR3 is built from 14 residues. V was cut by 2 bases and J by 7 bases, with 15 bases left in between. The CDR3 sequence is CASSLALAGEEQYF. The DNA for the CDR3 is TGTGCCAGCAGTTTAGCCCTCGCAGGCGAAGAGCAGTACTTC.

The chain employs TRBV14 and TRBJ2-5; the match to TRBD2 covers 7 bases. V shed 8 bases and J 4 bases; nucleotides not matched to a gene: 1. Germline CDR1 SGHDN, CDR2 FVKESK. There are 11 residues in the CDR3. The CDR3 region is CASGEGETQYF. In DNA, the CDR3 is TGTGCCAGCGGGGAGGGAGAGACCCAGTACTTC.

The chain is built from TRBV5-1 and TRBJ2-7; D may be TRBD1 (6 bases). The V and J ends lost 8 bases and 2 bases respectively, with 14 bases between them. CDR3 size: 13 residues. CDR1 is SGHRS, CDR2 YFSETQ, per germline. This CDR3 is CARRGRGAYEQYF. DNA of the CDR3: TGCGCCAGACGTGGCAGGGGTGCCTACGAGCAGTACTTC.

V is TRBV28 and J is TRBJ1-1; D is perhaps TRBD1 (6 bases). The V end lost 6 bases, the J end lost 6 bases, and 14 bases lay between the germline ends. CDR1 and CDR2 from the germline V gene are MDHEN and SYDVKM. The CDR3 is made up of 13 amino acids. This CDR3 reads CASSPTRTAEAFF. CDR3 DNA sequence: TGTGCCAGCAGCCCCACCCGGACAGCTGAAGCTTTCTTT.

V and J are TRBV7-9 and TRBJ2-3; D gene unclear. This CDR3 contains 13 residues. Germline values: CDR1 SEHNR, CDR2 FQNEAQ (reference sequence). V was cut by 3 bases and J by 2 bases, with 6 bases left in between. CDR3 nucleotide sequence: TGTGCCAGCAGCTTTATCCTCACAGATACGCAGTATTTT. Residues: CASSFILTDTQYF.

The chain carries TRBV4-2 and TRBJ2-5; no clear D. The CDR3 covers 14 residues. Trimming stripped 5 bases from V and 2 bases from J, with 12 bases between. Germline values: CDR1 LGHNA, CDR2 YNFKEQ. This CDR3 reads CASSEGSRQETQYF. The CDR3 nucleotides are TGTGCCAGCAGCGAAGGAAGTCGGCAAGAGACCCAGTACTTC.

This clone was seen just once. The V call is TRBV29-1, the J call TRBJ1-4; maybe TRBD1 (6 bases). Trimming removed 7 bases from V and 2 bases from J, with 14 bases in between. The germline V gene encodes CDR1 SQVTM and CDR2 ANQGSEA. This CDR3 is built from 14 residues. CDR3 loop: CSASGVTTNEKLFF. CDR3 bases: TGCAGCGCATCAGGGGTCACGACTAATGAAAAACTGTTTTTT. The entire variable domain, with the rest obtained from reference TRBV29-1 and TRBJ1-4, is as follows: SAVISQKPSRDICQRGTSLTIQCQVDSQVTMMFWYRQQPGQSLTLIATANQGSEATYESGFVIDKFPISRPNLTFSTLTVSNMSPEDSSIYLCSASGVTTNEKLFFGSGTQLSVL.

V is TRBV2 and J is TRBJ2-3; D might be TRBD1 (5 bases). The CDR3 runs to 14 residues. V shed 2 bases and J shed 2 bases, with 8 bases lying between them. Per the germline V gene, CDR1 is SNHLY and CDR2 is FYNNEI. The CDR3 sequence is CASSEKGITDTQYF. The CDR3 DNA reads TGTGCCAGCAGTGAAAAGGGGATCACAGATACGCAGTATTTT.

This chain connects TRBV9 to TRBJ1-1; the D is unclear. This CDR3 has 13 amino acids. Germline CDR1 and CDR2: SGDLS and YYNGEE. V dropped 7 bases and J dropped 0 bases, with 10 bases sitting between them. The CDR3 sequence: CASATAVNTEAFF. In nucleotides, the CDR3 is TGTGCCAGCGCCACAGCAGTGAACACTGAAGCTTTCTTT.

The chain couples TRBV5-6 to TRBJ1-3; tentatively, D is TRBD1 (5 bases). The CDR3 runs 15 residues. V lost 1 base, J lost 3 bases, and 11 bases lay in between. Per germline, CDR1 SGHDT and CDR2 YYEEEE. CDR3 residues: CASSLISRVGNTIYF. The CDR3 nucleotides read TGTGCCAGCAGCTTGATCAGCAGGGTTGGAAACACCATATATTTT.

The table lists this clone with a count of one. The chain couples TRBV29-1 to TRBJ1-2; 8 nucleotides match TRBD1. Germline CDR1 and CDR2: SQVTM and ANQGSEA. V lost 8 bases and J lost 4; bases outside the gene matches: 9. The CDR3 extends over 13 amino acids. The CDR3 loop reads CSYRDRNSYGYTF. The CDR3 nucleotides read TGCAGCTACCGGGACAGGAACTCCTATGGCTACACCTTC.